This is a list of T cell receptor beta chains from one sample in a study of blood T cell repertoires in COVID-19. Assay used: immunoSEQ multiplex PCR; TCRdb lists only in-frame clones, some missing. The sample records some 99,000 clones, over 70% being singletons. Sequenced: peripheral blood. Receptors were obtained from a woman aged 50 to 60 with acute or convalescent COVID-19. CDR3s include the opening cysteine and the closing phenylalanine or tryptophan. A D gene is named only where the DNA matches it firmly. Only part of the rows carry a size: once, few, many, or a class if the clone is expanded.

CDR3nt: TGTGCCAGCAGTTTACTTCCGGGGTTTAGCAATCAGCCCCAGCATTTT
CDR3aa: CASSLLPGFSNQPQHF
j_gene: TRBJ1-5
v_gene: TRBV28
abundance: once
d_gene: NA

CDR3nt: TGTGCCAGCAGGGACAGTGATAACTATGGCTACACCTTC
CDR3aa: CASRDSDNYGYTF
j_gene: TRBJ1-2
v_gene: TRBV19
abundance: NA
d_gene: TRBD1

CDR3nt: TGTGCCAGCAGCGTGAGGGACAGGGGTAGTCCGTACTTC
CDR3aa: CASSVRDRGSPYF
j_gene: TRBJ2-7
v_gene: TRBV11-2
abundance: NA
d_gene: TRBD1

CDR3nt: TGTGCCTGGAGTGTACTAGGCCATCAGTACTTC
CDR3aa: CAWSVLGHQYF
j_gene: TRBJ2-7
v_gene: TRBV30
abundance: NA
d_gene: NA

CDR3nt: TGCGCCAGCAGCTCGATAGCGGGGGGCGCAGATACGCAGTATTTT
CDR3aa: CASSSIAGGADTQYF
j_gene: TRBJ2-3
v_gene: TRBV5-1
abundance: NA
d_gene: TRBD2

CDR3nt: TGTGCCAGTAGTCGTGAGGGCTACGGCTACACCTTC
CDR3aa: CASSREGYGYTF
j_gene: TRBJ1-2
v_gene: TRBV19
abundance: NA
d_gene: NA

CDR3nt: TGTGCCAGCAGTTCGCAGGGGCAGAGGAACACTGAAGCTTTCTTT
CDR3aa: CASSSQGQRNTEAFF
j_gene: TRBJ1-1
v_gene: TRBV6-5
abundance: NA
d_gene: NA

CDR3nt: TGTGCCAGCAGTTCCACAGGGTTAAGGACCGGGGAGCTGTTTTTT
CDR3aa: CASSSTGLRTGELFF
j_gene: TRBJ2-2
v_gene: TRBV6-4
abundance: NA
d_gene: NA

CDR3nt: TGTGCCAGCAGCAGGGGTGTCGAGCAGTACTTC
CDR3aa: CASSRGVEQYF
j_gene: TRBJ2-7
v_gene: TRBV7-2
abundance: NA
d_gene: NA

CDR3nt: TGTGCCAGCTCACCCATGGGCGGGCAGGAGAACACTGAAGCTTTCTTT
CDR3aa: CASSPMGGQENTEAFF
j_gene: TRBJ1-1
v_gene: TRBV18
abundance: once
d_gene: NA

CDR3nt: TGTGCCATCAGTGCCGGTAATTCACCCCTCCACTTT
CDR3aa: CAISAGNSPLHF
j_gene: TRBJ1-6
v_gene: TRBV10-3
abundance: NA
d_gene: NA

CDR3nt: TGTGCCAGCAGTGAAAAGGGAGGAGGAAACACCATATATTTT
CDR3aa: CASSEKGGGNTIYF
j_gene: TRBJ1-3
v_gene: TRBV25-1
abundance: few
d_gene: NA

CDR3nt: TGTGCCAGCAGTGCTAGACAGGGACCGGGTGAGCAGTTCTTC
CDR3aa: CASSARQGPGEQFF
j_gene: TRBJ2-1
v_gene: TRBV9
abundance: NA
d_gene: TRBD1

CDR3nt: TGTGCCAGCAGTCCAGGGTTTGGCTACACCTTC
CDR3aa: CASSPGFGYTF
j_gene: TRBJ1-2
v_gene: TRBV6-5
abundance: NA
d_gene: NA

CDR3nt: TGTGCCAGCAGCGCCTCGACTGCGACCCACTACGAGCAGTACTTC
CDR3aa: CASSASTATHYEQYF
j_gene: TRBJ2-7
v_gene: TRBV5-4
abundance: NA
d_gene: NA

CDR3nt: TGTGCCAGCAGCCAAGTCCAGGGTGGAACTGAAGCTTTCTTT
CDR3aa: CASSQVQGGTEAFF
j_gene: TRBJ1-1
v_gene: TRBV3-1/TRBV3-2
abundance: once
d_gene: NA

CDR3nt: TGTGCCAGCAGTTACCTCCCGGGGAATCAGCCCCAGCATTTT
CDR3aa: CASSYLPGNQPQHF
j_gene: TRBJ1-5
v_gene: TRBV6-5
abundance: NA
d_gene: NA

CDR3nt: TGTGCCAGCAGTTCGGACACCAATCAGCCCCAGCATTTT
CDR3aa: CASSSDTNQPQHF
j_gene: TRBJ1-5
v_gene: TRBV12-3/TRBV12-4
abundance: once
d_gene: NA

CDR3nt: TGTGCCAGTAAGGGGTGGGAGGGGTTCGACACTGAAGCTTTCTTT
CDR3aa: CASKGWEGFDTEAFF
j_gene: TRBJ1-1
v_gene: TRBV19
abundance: NA
d_gene: NA

CDR3nt: TGTGCCAGTAGTATAGGTCAGGGTACGGCTTTCTTT
CDR3aa: CASSIGQGTAFF
j_gene: TRBJ1-1
v_gene: TRBV19
abundance: NA
d_gene: NA

CDR3nt: TGTGCCATCAGTGAGACGGGTCCTTCCTATAATGAAAAACTGTTTTTT
CDR3aa: CAISETGPSYNEKLFF
j_gene: TRBJ1-4
v_gene: TRBV10-3
abundance: once
d_gene: NA

CDR3nt: TGTGCCAGCAGCGACAGGGGAGCGGACACTGAAGCTTTCTTT
CDR3aa: CASSDRGADTEAFF
j_gene: TRBJ1-1
v_gene: TRBV6-5
abundance: once
d_gene: TRBD1

CDR3nt: TGTGCCAGCAGTTACTTCCAGGGCGCTGGAAACACCATATATTTT
CDR3aa: CASSYFQGAGNTIYF
j_gene: TRBJ1-3
v_gene: TRBV6-5
abundance: once
d_gene: NA

CDR3nt: TGTGCCAGCAGTGAACCAGGGGGTTCTCAGCCCCAGCATTTT
CDR3aa: CASSEPGGSQPQHF
j_gene: TRBJ1-5
v_gene: TRBV25-1
abundance: once
d_gene: TRBD1

CDR3nt: TGTGCCAGCAGTTTAAACAGGAACACTGAAGCTTTCTTT
CDR3aa: CASSLNRNTEAFF
j_gene: TRBJ1-1
v_gene: TRBV12-3/TRBV12-4
abundance: NA
d_gene: NA

CDR3nt: TGTGCCAGCAGCTTGTTGCAGAGGGATGGCTACACCTTC
CDR3aa: CASSLLQRDGYTF
j_gene: TRBJ1-2
v_gene: TRBV5-4
abundance: NA
d_gene: NA

CDR3nt: TGTGCCACCAGCAGAGGACAGGGATCCAACACTGAAGCTTTCTTT
CDR3aa: CATSRGQGSNTEAFF
j_gene: TRBJ1-1
v_gene: TRBV15
abundance: NA
d_gene: TRBD1

CDR3nt: TGCAGCGTTGGGATCGCGGGCACAGATACGCAGTATTTT
CDR3aa: CSVGIAGTDTQYF
j_gene: TRBJ2-3
v_gene: TRBV29-1
abundance: NA
d_gene: NA

CDR3nt: TGTGCCAGCAGCCTGGGCGAGGGTGAGCAGTTCTTC
CDR3aa: CASSLGEGEQFF
j_gene: TRBJ2-1
v_gene: TRBV11-3
abundance: NA
d_gene: NA

CDR3nt: TGTGCCAGCCGGACATACAGGGGTATAGGGGAGACCCAGTACTTC
CDR3aa: CASRTYRGIGETQYF
j_gene: TRBJ2-5
v_gene: TRBV2
abundance: NA
d_gene: TRBD1

CDR3nt: TGTGCCAGCAGTTTGGACAGGGGAGCAAACAATGAGCAGTTCTTC
CDR3aa: CASSLDRGANNEQFF
j_gene: TRBJ2-1
v_gene: TRBV11-2
abundance: NA
d_gene: TRBD1

CDR3nt: TGCGCCAGCAGCCTCCAGACAGGCACTTCACCCCTCCACTTT
CDR3aa: CASSLQTGTSPLHF
j_gene: TRBJ1-6
v_gene: TRBV5-1
abundance: NA
d_gene: NA

CDR3nt: TGCGCCATGAGGAACCATGACAGGGGTGTAACCGGGGAGCTGTTTTTT
CDR3aa: CAMRNHDRGVTGELFF
j_gene: TRBJ2-2
v_gene: TRBV10-1
abundance: NA
d_gene: TRBD1

CDR3nt: TGTGCCAGCAGTGAATACAGGACATCGAACACTGAAGCTTTCTTT
CDR3aa: CASSEYRTSNTEAFF
j_gene: TRBJ1-1
v_gene: TRBV25-1
abundance: NA
d_gene: NA

CDR3nt: TGTGCCAGCAGCTTACTAGCGGGGGGGCCCGGGTTTAGTGGAGAGACCCAGTACTTC
CDR3aa: CASSLLAGGPGFSGETQYF
j_gene: TRBJ2-5
v_gene: TRBV7-8
abundance: NA
d_gene: TRBD2

CDR3nt: TGTGCCAGCAGTTACAACAGGGGTTTGAGCACTGAAGCTTTCTTT
CDR3aa: CASSYNRGLSTEAFF
j_gene: TRBJ1-1
v_gene: TRBV6-5
abundance: NA
d_gene: TRBD1

CDR3nt: TGTGCCAGCAGTTCGTCTAGCAGGGGCTACAATGAGCAGTTCTTC
CDR3aa: CASSSSSRGYNEQFF
j_gene: TRBJ2-1
v_gene: TRBV28
abundance: NA
d_gene: NA

CDR3nt: TGTGCCAGCAGCTTAGAAATAATCGGAGTAACTAACACTGAAGCTTTCTTT
CDR3aa: CASSLEIIGVTNTEAFF
j_gene: TRBJ1-1
v_gene: TRBV7-6
abundance: NA
d_gene: NA

CDR3nt: TGTGCCAGCAGTAAGGGGAAAAACTATGGCTACACCTTC
CDR3aa: CASSKGKNYGYTF
j_gene: TRBJ1-2
v_gene: TRBV25-1
abundance: NA
d_gene: NA

CDR3nt: TGTGCCAGCAGTGAAGAGGGGATCTTTTACAGGGCAGCTTTCTTT
CDR3aa: CASSEEGIFYRAAFF
j_gene: TRBJ1-1
v_gene: TRBV2
abundance: NA
d_gene: NA

CDR3nt: TGTGCCAGTAGCCCGGGACAGCTTCCCTTCACAGATACGCAGTATTTT
CDR3aa: CASSPGQLPFTDTQYF
j_gene: TRBJ2-3
v_gene: TRBV19
abundance: few
d_gene: TRBD1

CDR3nt: TGTGCCAGCAGTTCGACGCAGGTGGGTGAAGCTTTCTTT
CDR3aa: CASSSTQVGEAFF
j_gene: TRBJ1-1
v_gene: TRBV6-2/TRBV6-3
abundance: NA
d_gene: NA

CDR3nt: TGTGCCAGCAGCTTAAGTTCCGGGAGGCAGGGAGATACGCAGTATTTT
CDR3aa: CASSLSSGRQGDTQYF
j_gene: TRBJ2-3
v_gene: TRBV7-3
abundance: few
d_gene: TRBD2

CDR3nt: TGTGCCAGCAGCTTGAGCAAATCTAGGGGACTAGCTAAAGTCACAGATACGCAGTATTTT
CDR3aa: CASSLSKSRGLAKVTDTQYF
j_gene: TRBJ2-3
v_gene: TRBV5-8
abundance: NA
d_gene: TRBD2

CDR3nt: TGTGCCAGCAGAGACGAGACAGGAGTAAATTCACCCCTCCACTTT
CDR3aa: CASRDETGVNSPLHF
j_gene: TRBJ1-6
v_gene: TRBV6-5
abundance: medium-sized
d_gene: NA

CDR3nt: TGTGCCAGCGGCCTGAGGCTCACAGATACGCAGTATTTT
CDR3aa: CASGLRLTDTQYF
j_gene: TRBJ2-3
v_gene: TRBV9
abundance: NA
d_gene: NA

CDR3nt: TGTGCCAGCTCACCCTATCAAATTTCGAACAATGAGCAGTTCTTC
CDR3aa: CASSPYQISNNEQFF
j_gene: TRBJ2-1
v_gene: TRBV18
abundance: NA
d_gene: NA

CDR3nt: TGCGCCAGCAGTGGGGGACAGGGGGCTGAGGAAAAACTGTTTTTT
CDR3aa: CASSGGQGAEEKLFF
j_gene: TRBJ1-4
v_gene: TRBV10-2
abundance: few
d_gene: TRBD1